The clone carrying this TCR beta chain was recorded many times. TCRdb passed the RT-PCR reads through MiXCR, listing each CDR3 protein once. Among about 680,000 distinct CDR3 sequences listed, approximately 15% were seen once. The CDR3 spans 14 residues. CDR1 and CDR2 (germline): SGHTA, FQGTGA. Trimming removed 5 bases at V and 1 base at J, with 10 bases between. The sample comprised memory CD4+ T cells from blood. V is TRBV7-3 and J is TRBJ2-3; D gene uncertain. The source of this sequence is a female donor in good health, serving as a healthy control. The CDR3 sequence: CASSITARTDTQYF. The CDR3 DNA sequence: TGTGCCAGCAGCATTACAGCGCGCACAGATACGCAGTATTTT.